Sequencing of this T cell receptor (beta chain) was carried out in a study of patients and donors after allogeneic stem cell transplantation (dated by TCRdb to the early 2020s). To note about this clonotype: No cognate antigen has been identified for it. Base qualities are not recorded, but no much larger clone differs from it by a single base.

The library was obtained by RT-PCR. Sequencing used a NextSeq 550. Clones were called with MiXCR by TCRdb after fastp trimmed the public reads at Q25, and only in-frame beta chains were retained. Rows matching on CDR3 protein sequence are summarized as one entry with the most common DNA and genes. The sample includes approximately 200,000 distinct CDR3 sequences, with roughly 40% observed a single time. 33% of the sample is taken by the ten largest. The CDR3 contains 15 residues, cysteine and phenylalanine counted. Just CDR3 DNA is preserved here, 45 bases in frame from base 1. The junction shows trimming of 6 bases on V and 12 bases on J, and the gene matches do not reach 14 bases of it. From a lookup of the germline V gene, CDR1 and CDR2 are MNHEY and SVGAGI.

Sequencing input: blood, either unsorted or a sorted T cell fraction (not recorded which). The clonotype comes from a human donor who was either an allogeneic HSCT recipient or a stem cell or donor lymphocyte infusion donor (not recorded which). It is not recorded whose cells these are; they may come from a transplant donor. This chain is built from TRBV6-5 and TRBJ2-1, and 10 junctional nucleotides match TRBD1. The DNA sequence reads TGTGCCAGCAGCACCGGGACAGGGGCCCCAATGTGGCAGTTCTTC. This encodes CASSTGTGAPMWQFF.